This TCR beta chain was identified during a study of post-analysis software for immune sequencing data. Study details: Courses of disease covered relapsing-remitting, secondary progressive and progressive-relapsing multiple sclerosis. Whole-study results and caveats: Controls had significantly higher normalized Chao1 diversity than multiple sclerosis patients. Included in a set of roughly five TRBV segments more frequent in patients than controls were TRBV5-6, TRBV5-1 and TRBV20-1.

The CDR3 contains 13 residues. V was cut by 2 bases and J by 2 bases, with 6 bases left in between. Germline assignment: CDR1 MGHRA and CDR2 YSYEKL. Note on this clonotype: Its antigen is unidentified.

Unique molecular identifiers had been added to the TCR beta cDNA libraries. TCRdb re-called the PCR reads through MiXCR, storing one row per CDR3 protein. The table lists around 250,000 distinct CDR3 sequences, 35% to 40% of them singletons. The source material was blood. This TCR derives from a girl aged 10 to 17 with multiple sclerosis. The gene calls are TRBV4-1 and TRBJ1-2; the D is unclear. The CDR3 DNA reads as TGCGCCAGCAGCCAACGGGAGAACTATGGCTACACCTTC. Its translation is CASSQRENYGYTF.